These T cell receptor beta chains were read from a single sample in a study of T cells in Graves' hyperthyroidism and ophthalmopathy. TCRdb reprocessed the multiplex PCR reads via MiXCR and lists one record per CDR3 protein. This sample carries about 560,000 distinct CDR3 sequences, approximately 14% of them seen once, and the ten largest clones take approximately 7.4%. Sequences were obtained from blood. Receptor source: a woman younger than 45 with Graves' hyperthyroidism. The CDR3 runs from the conserved cysteine through the conserved F or W. The D gene is left open where the match is weak. Size tells how often a clone was seen (once, few, many) or the class of an expanded clone, and some rows leave it out.

>TRBD1|TRBV28|TRBJ2-3|-
TGTGCCAGCAGTACGTTAACGGCCCGACAGGGAGTTAGGGATACGCAGTATTTT
CASSTLTARQGVRDTQYF
>-|TRBV30|TRBJ2-3|many
TGTGCCTGGAAGGAGGGCAGGAGCACAGATACGCAGTATTTT
CAWKEGRSTDTQYF
>-|TRBV7-9|TRBJ1-1|many
TGTGCCAGCAGCCGGGGAGGGCGGGTAGGAAGCACTGAAGCTTTCTTT
CASSRGGRVGSTEAFF
>-|TRBV11-3|TRBJ2-3|many
TGTGCCAGCAGCTTTCGAGTTGCGACCACAGATACGCAGTATTTT
CASSFRVATTDTQYF
>-|TRBV7-2|TRBJ2-5|many
TGTGCCAGCAGCTTTGGGGGATTGTACCAAGAGACCCAGTACTTC
CASSFGGLYQETQYF
>TRBD2|TRBV10-3|TRBJ2-3|-
TGTGCCATCAGTGAAAAGCGGGAGGGCCGGTGGGGCACAGATACGCAGTATTTT
CAISEKREGRWGTDTQYF
>-|TRBV12-3/TRBV12-4|TRBJ2-1|many
TGTGCCAGCATGACCCCTCTCGACATCCACAATGAGCAGTTCTTC
CASMTPLDIHNEQFF
>-|TRBV3-1|TRBJ1-2|many
TGTGCCAGCAGCCAAGATCGGGCGGGACTCTATGGCTACACCTTC
CASSQDRAGLYGYTF
>-|TRBV12-3/TRBV12-4|TRBJ1-1|few
TGTGCCAGCAGCCCAAGCAGGTACACTGAAGCTTTCTTT
CASSPSRYTEAFF
>TRBD1|TRBV6-2/TRBV6-3|TRBJ2-1|many
TGTGCCAGCAGTTACCCCTTCGGACAGGCCCTCCCCTACAATGAGCAGTTCTTC
CASSYPFGQALPYNEQFF
>-|TRBV11-2|TRBJ2-1|many
TGTGCCAGCAGCCTTCAGGCCAATGAGCAGTTCTTC
CASSLQANEQFF
>TRBD1|TRBV12-3/TRBV12-4|TRBJ1-2|-
TGTGCCAGCAGCCCCGACAGGGAGGGCTATGGCTACACCTTC
CASSPDREGYGYTF
>TRBD2|TRBV28|TRBJ2-1|many
TGTGCCAGCAGTTTAAGCACTAGCGGGAGCAATGAGCAGTTCTTC
CASSLSTSGSNEQFF
>-|TRBV30|TRBJ1-5|few
TGTGCCTGGAGTGTATTATCGTCAGGACAGCCCCAGCATTTT
CAWSVLSSGQPQHF
>TRBD1|TRBV20-1|TRBJ1-4|once
TGCAGTGCTAGAGATTCAGACAGGGCTTACCTTAATGAAAAACTGTTTTTT
CSARDSDRAYLNEKLFF
>-|TRBV4-1|TRBJ2-5|few
TGCGCCAGCAGCCAAGATAGGAGGGGCCAAGAGACCCAGTACTTC
CASSQDRRGQETQYF
>-|TRBV20-1|TRBJ2-1|-
TGCAGTGCTAGAGATAGAGTCGGGCAGTTCTTC
CSARDRVGQFF
>-|TRBV12-3/TRBV12-4|TRBJ1-6|many
TGTGCCAGCAGTTCAGAGTTGACCGCAGTCGGGTCACCCCTCCACTTT
CASSSELTAVGSPLHF
>TRBD2|TRBV5-1|TRBJ2-1|-
TGCGCCAGCAGCTTGTTGTCTAGCGGGGGGAATGAGCAGTTCTTC
CASSLLSSGGNEQFF
>-|TRBV2|TRBJ1-5|many
TGTGCCAGCAGTATCAGGGACGGAAGCAATCAGCCCCAGCATTTT
CASSIRDGSNQPQHF
>TRBD2|TRBV18|TRBJ2-7|-
TGTGCCAGCTCATCAAGCCGGGACTACTCCTACGAGCAGTACTTC
CASSSSRDYSYEQYF
>TRBD2|TRBV11-2|TRBJ2-7|many
TGTGCCAGCAGCTTACCGGGGGGTTTCTACGAGCAGTACTTC
CASSLPGGFYEQYF
>TRBD2|TRBV29-1|TRBJ2-1|many
TGCAGCGTTGTACCTTGGGGCGGGAGAAGTGACAATGAGCAGTTCTTC
CSVVPWGGRSDNEQFF